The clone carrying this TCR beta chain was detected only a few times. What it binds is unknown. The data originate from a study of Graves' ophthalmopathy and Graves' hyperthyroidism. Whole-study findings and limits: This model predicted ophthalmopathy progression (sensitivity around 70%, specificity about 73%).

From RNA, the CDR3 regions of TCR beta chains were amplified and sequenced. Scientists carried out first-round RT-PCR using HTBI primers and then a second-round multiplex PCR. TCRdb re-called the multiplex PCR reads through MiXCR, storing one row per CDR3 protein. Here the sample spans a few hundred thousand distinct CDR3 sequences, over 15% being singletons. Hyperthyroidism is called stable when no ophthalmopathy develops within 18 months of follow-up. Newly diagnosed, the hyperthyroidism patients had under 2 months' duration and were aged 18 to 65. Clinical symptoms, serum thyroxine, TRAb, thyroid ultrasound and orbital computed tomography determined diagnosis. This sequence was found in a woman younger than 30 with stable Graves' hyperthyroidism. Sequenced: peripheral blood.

The CDR3 nucleotides read TGTGCCAGCAGCTTAGGGGGGGGGAGTCGGGACACCGGGGAGCTGTTTTTT. This codes for CASSLGGGSRDTGELFF. The chain is built from TRBV7-8 and TRBJ2-2; TRBD2 matches 7 bases. J gave up 3 bases and V 1 base, and 8 bases lay outside the gene matches. The CDR3 is 17 residues long. Germline values: CDR1 SGHVS, CDR2 FQNEAQ.